Each of the 29 T cell receptor beta chains below was sequenced from the same sample in a study of blood T cell repertoires in COVID-19. Data came from immunoSEQ multiplex PCR; TCRdb stores just in-frame clones and leaves some out. The data contain some 250,000 clones, 82% of them singletons. Sequenced sample: peripheral blood. Receptors originate from a woman between 18 and 29 years old with acute or convalescent COVID-19.

This clone was found a few times. The chain recombines TRBV4-3 with TRBJ1-4, with TRBD1 as a possible D gene (6 bases). Germline assignment: CDR1 LGHNA and CDR2 YSLEER. Trimming pared 1 base from V and 8 bases from J, leaving 17 bases between. CDR3 length equals 16 residues. The CDR3 loop is CASSQGSGQGNEKLFF. The CDR3 DNA reads as TGCGCCAGCAGCCAAGGATCTGGGCAGGGGAACGAAAAACTGTTTTTT.

The chain is built from TRBV6-5 and TRBJ2-7; 7 nucleotides line up with TRBD1. Germline assignment: CDR1 MNHEY and CDR2 SVGAGI. The CDR3 runs 13 residues. Unmatched junction bases numbered 8, after V lost 7 bases and J lost 5 bases. Here the CDR3 DNA reads TGTGCCAGCAAACGGACAGGATTCGACGAGCAGTACTTC. It encodes CASKRTGFDEQYF.

The chain couples TRBV18 to TRBJ1-6; TRBD1 aligns across 9 bases. Per the germline V gene, CDR1 is KGHSH and CDR2 is LQKENI. CDR3 length: 12 amino acids. The V and J ends lost 10 bases and 7 bases, in that order; junction bases with no gene match: 2. The CDR3 spells CATGTGNSPLHF. CDR3 coding DNA: TGTGCCACCGGGACAGGGAATTCACCCCTCCACTTT.

V and J are TRBV11-3 and TRBJ2-1, with TRBD2 as a possible D gene (5 bases). V lost 4 bases and J lost 3, with 7 bases in between. CDR3 size: 13 residues. From germline, CDR1 is SGHNT and CDR2 YENEEA. Written as DNA, the CDR3 is TGTGCCAGCAGCTCCCGGGGCTACAATGAGCAGTTCTTC. Residues: CASSSRGYNEQFF.

V and J are TRBV27 and TRBJ1-2; TRBD1 agrees at 8 bases. Germline V gene lookup returns CDR1 MNHEY and CDR2 SMNVEV (reference sequence). V lost 2 bases to trimming and J lost 1 base; unmatched junction nucleotides: 6. The CDR3 has 16 residues. DNA of the CDR3: TGTGCCAGCAGTTTAGTGGGACAGGATTTTAACTATGGCTACACCTTC. Translation: CASSLVGQDFNYGYTF.

The chain joins TRBV19 to TRBJ2-7, with D uncertain. Trimming cost V 1 base and J 0 bases, with 10 bases left between them. The V gene's germline CDR1 is LNHDA and CDR2 SQIVND (reference sequence). There are 15 residues in the CDR3. The CDR3 coding sequence is TGTGCCAGTAGTATAGGCGGAAAACGCTCCTACGAGCAGTACTTC. Its translation: CASSIGGKRSYEQYF.

The chain uses TRBV12-3 or TRBV12-4 and TRBJ1-2, with D perhaps TRBD1 (5 bases). The CDR3 consists of 13 residues. Trimming removed 7 bases from V and 8 bases from J, with 17 bases in between. The CDR3 DNA is TGTGCCAGCACCCTTGGGGCTCCCGGCGGCTACACCTTC. This encodes CASTLGAPGGYTF.

This clone came up a few times. The chain uses TRBV7-9 and TRBJ1-3; 8 positions match TRBD1. Per germline, CDR1 SEHNR and CDR2 FQNEAQ (reference sequence). This CDR3 has 16 residues. The junction had 6 bases not matched to a gene; V was cut back by 5 bases and J by 0 bases. The CDR3 spells CASSAGQVSSGNTIYF. In DNA form, the CDR3 reads TGTGCCAGCAGCGCGGGACAGGTTAGCTCTGGAAACACCATATATTTT.

This chain joins TRBV20-1 and TRBJ1-5; D not resolved. Deletions cut 3 bases from V and 9 bases from J, with 12 bases between. The CDR3 has 12 amino acids. CDR1 is DFQATT, CDR2 SNEGSKA, per germline (reference sequence). The CDR3 coding sequence is TGCAGTGCTAGTGCGGGATTGGGGCCCCAGCATTTT. This codes for CSASAGLGPQHF.

The V and J genes are TRBV12-5 and TRBJ2-1; 12 bases match TRBD2. The trim removed 6 bases at V and 9 bases at J, leaving 9 bases unmatched. The germline V gene encodes CDR1 LGHNT and CDR2 FRNRAP. This CDR3 has 15 residues. The CDR3 protein is CASGPSSGRASEQFF. CDR3 nucleotides: TGTGCTAGTGGCCCCTCTAGCGGGAGGGCCTCTGAGCAGTTCTTC.

The gene calls are TRBV2 and TRBJ2-1; 12 bases are a match to TRBD2. The germline V gene has CDR1 SNHLY and CDR2 FYNNEI. After removal of 5 bases from V and 3 bases from J, the junction contained 5 bases not matched to a gene. This CDR3 is 16 amino acids long. The CDR3 nucleotides are TGTGCCAGCAGTTTTCGACTAGCGGGAGTCTACAATGAGCAGTTCTTC. The encoded protein is CASSFRLAGVYNEQFF.

This chain joins TRBV11-2 and TRBJ2-7; D call uncertain. The CDR3 contains 14 residues. Per the germline V gene, CDR1 is SGHAT and CDR2 is FQNNGV. V was pared by 5 bases and J by 1 base, with 12 bases between. CDR3 amino acids: CASSKRLESYEQYF. CDR3 nucleotides: TGTGCCAGCAGCAAACGCCTCGAGTCCTACGAGCAGTACTTC.

The chain is built from TRBV7-9 and TRBJ1-2; 8 nucleotides match TRBD1. The germline gives CDR1 SEHNR, CDR2 FQNEAQ (reference sequence). V lost 1 base and J lost 6; bases outside the gene matches: 4. CDR3 length equals 14 residues. CDR3 DNA sequence: TGTGCCAGCAGCTTAGGCTGGACAGGGCATGGCTACACCTTC. Residues: CASSLGWTGHGYTF.

The chain combines TRBV27 with TRBJ2-1; TRBD2 aligns across 9 bases. Germline V CDR1 and CDR2: MNHEY, SMNVEV (reference sequence). This CDR3 is built from 15 residues. CDR3 residues: CAAKPASGTYNEQFF. The CDR3 DNA sequence: TGTGCTGCGAAACCGGCTAGCGGGACTTACAATGAGCAGTTCTTC.

This chain uses TRBV4-3 with TRBJ2-7; maybe TRBD1 (6 bases). V was shortened by 0 bases and J by 1 base, with 7 bases between the two germline ends. Germline lookup yields CDR1 LGHNA and CDR2 YSLEER. The CDR3 contains 14 residues. The CDR3 DNA follows: TGCGCCAGCAGCCAAGACGGACAGTCCTACGAGCAGTACTTC. Amino acids: CASSQDGQSYEQYF.

The chain carries TRBV5-1 and TRBJ2-1, with 8 nucleotides matching TRBD2. The germline CDR1 and CDR2 sequences are SGHRS and YFSETQ. The J segment lost 6 bases and the V segment lost 5 bases, leaving 4 bases of the junction unmatched. There are 13 residues in the CDR3. The CDR3 region is CASRLAAVNEQFF. CDR3 nucleotide sequence: TGCGCCAGCAGACTAGCGGCGGTCAATGAGCAGTTCTTC.

The chain is built from TRBV27 and TRBJ2-7; D uncertain. CDR1 MNHEY and CDR2 SMNVEV come from the germline V gene (reference sequence). V lost 3 bases, J lost 2 bases, and 14 bases lay in between. This CDR3 is 15 amino acids long. The CDR3 protein is CASSLSGTRPYEQYF. CDR3 coding DNA: TGTGCCAGCAGTTTGTCAGGAACTCGCCCCTACGAGCAGTACTTC.

The count of this clone is one. This chain uses TRBV6-2 or TRBV6-3 with TRBJ2-7; D is unresolved. The germline V and J ends were trimmed by 6 bases and 4 bases, with 19 bases remaining between them. The germline CDR1 and CDR2 sequences are MNHEY and SVGEGT. The CDR3 contains 15 residues. The CDR3 loop reads CASSPRKSGSYEQYF. The CDR3 DNA follows: TGTGCCAGCAGCCCCCGGAAGTCGGGTTCGTACGAGCAGTACTTC.

This clone was counted between two and nine times. This sequence joins TRBV10-3 and TRBJ2-7, with no clear D. In germline, CDR1 is ENHRY, CDR2 SYGVKD. Trimming removed 5 bases from V and 5 bases from J, with 7 bases in between. This CDR3 comprises 11 residues. The CDR3 nucleotides read TGTGCCATCAGTACCCGGGACGAGCAGTACTTC. This gives the protein CAISTRDEQYF.

This clone was found once. This chain connects TRBV19 to TRBJ2-7; TRBD2 matches 13 bases. The CDR3 totals 15 residues. CDR1 LNHDA and CDR2 SQIVND come from the germline V gene (reference sequence). V lost 7 bases to trimming and J lost 4 bases; unmatched junction nucleotides: 7. CDR3 sequence: CASKRLAGGVYEQYF. As DNA, the CDR3 is TGTGCCAGTAAAAGACTAGCGGGAGGAGTATACGAGCAGTACTTC.

Regarding this clone: The same CDR3 is also encoded by other DNA sequences in this sample. V gene TRBV6-5 combines with J gene TRBJ2-1, with 9 nucleotides matching TRBD2. Germline lookup yields CDR1 MNHEY and CDR2 SVGAGI. V was clipped by 4 bases and J by 7 bases; unmatched bases: 8. CDR3 length equals 15 residues. CDR3 protein: CASSSLAGVGNEQFF. CDR3 in DNA: TGTGCCAGCAGTTCCTTAGCGGGAGTAGGGAATGAGCAGTTCTTC.

The chain couples TRBV30 to TRBJ1-4; the D gene is possibly TRBD1 (6 bases). Germline values: CDR1 GTSNPN, CDR2 SVGIG (reference sequence). The CDR3 is made up of 14 amino acids. Between the trimmed V and J ends, which lost 0 bases and 7 bases, there was a span of 12 bases. The CDR3 coding sequence is TGTGCCTGGAGTGTACAGGGTCTTCCTGAAAAACTGTTTTTT. Its protein product is CAWSVQGLPEKLFF.

The chain combines TRBV28 with TRBJ2-1; D remains ambiguous. The germline CDR1 and CDR2 sequences are MDHEN and SYDVKM. V was shortened by 2 bases and J by 2 bases, with 10 bases between the two germline ends. The CDR3 totals 15 residues. The CDR3 loop is CASSLEDLAYNEQFF. The CDR3 DNA is TGTGCCAGCAGTTTAGAGGATCTCGCCTACAATGAGCAGTTCTTC.

The rearrangement links TRBV9 to TRBJ1-2; 9 nucleotides match TRBD1. CDR1 SGDLS and CDR2 YYNGEE come from the germline V gene. The CDR3 consists of 14 residues. The J segment lost 7 bases and the V segment lost 4 bases, leaving 8 bases of the junction unmatched. The CDR3 nucleotides are TGTGCCAGCAGCCCAGGACAGGGGCAATTTGGCTACACCTTC. Its translation: CASSPGQGQFGYTF.

This rearrangement joins TRBV27 to TRBJ2-7, with 9 bases identical to TRBD2. Looked up from germline, CDR1 is MNHEY and CDR2 is SMNVEV (reference sequence). The CDR3 covers 16 residues. The trim removed 1 base at V and 3 bases at J, leaving 7 bases unmatched. Written as DNA, the CDR3 is TGTGCCAGCAGTTTATGGGGTAGCGGGAGCTTCTACGAGCAGTACTTC. Translating gives CASSLWGSGSFYEQYF.

This clone was picked up a small number of times. This chain connects TRBV5-1 to TRBJ2-7; 8 positions match TRBD1. The CDR3 covers 17 residues. After removal of 4 bases from V and 9 bases from J, the junction contained 21 bases not matched to a gene. Germline-derived CDR1 and CDR2 are SGHRS and YFSETQ. As DNA, the CDR3 is TGCGCCAGCAGCCTCAATACGAGGGGACAGGTTATATCAAGGCAGTACTTC. Translating it yields CASSLNTRGQVISRQYF. Using reference TRBV5-1 and TRBJ2-7 for the parts outside the CDR3, the full variable domain is KAGVTQTPRYLIKTRGQQVTLSCSPISGHRSVSWYQQTPGQGLQFLFEYFSETQRNKGNFPGRFSGRQFSNSRSEMNVSTLELGDSALYLCASSLNTRGQVISRQYFGPGTRLTVT.

The CDR3: CASSQTADVYEQYF. The CDR3 bases are TGTGCCAGCAGTCAGACAGCCGATGTCTACGAGCAGTACTTC. The chain is built from TRBV6-5 and TRBJ2-7, with TRBD1 as a possible D gene (5 bases). Deletions cut 5 bases from V and 3 bases from J, with 14 bases between. The CDR3 length is 14 residues. Germline lookup yields CDR1 MNHEY and CDR2 SVGAGI.

This chain connects TRBV6-2 or TRBV6-3 to TRBJ1-5; TRBD1 matches 10 bases. The germline CDR1 and CDR2 sequences are MNHEY and SVGEGT. The junction had 5 bases not matched to a gene; V was cut back by 1 base and J by 5 bases. The CDR3 consists of 16 residues. The CDR3 reads CASSYYGDRGHQPQHF. The CDR3, as DNA: TGTGCCAGCAGTTACTATGGGGACAGGGGACATCAGCCCCAGCATTTT.

The genes are TRBV7-2 and TRBJ1-4; no firm D call. From germline, CDR1 is SGHTA and CDR2 FQGNSA. V lost 4 bases, J lost 4 bases, and 13 bases lay in between. CDR3 length equals 15 residues. Written as DNA, the CDR3 is TGTGCCAGCAGCTCATCGACGACTTATAATGAAAAACTGTTTTTT. It is translated as CASSSSTTYNEKLFF.